The 5 T cell receptor beta chains below come from one sample, sequenced in a study of blood T cell repertoires in COVID-19 (dated by TCRdb to 2018 to 2021). The library was built by means of the immunoSEQ multiplex PCR assay. Drawn from immuneACCESS, this table holds only the in-frame rearrangements with V and J called that TCRdb kept. Clones are partly lost; checked studies trace under half to an unresolved V gene and leave the rest unexplained. The sample yields some 96,000 clones; around 78% were counted once. Jointly, the top ten make up 11% of the sample. Sequencing was carried out using peripheral blood. These receptors were taken from a human donor in a cohort sampled during active COVID-19.

The genes are TRBV5-4 and TRBJ2-3, with TRBD1 identical over 11 bases. Losses at the gene ends were 4 bases for V and 5 bases for J; bases not matched to a gene: 6. This CDR3 is built from 15 residues. CDR1 and CDR2 (germline): SGHNT, YYREEE (reference sequence). CDR3 DNA: TGTGCCAGCAGCACCGGACAGGGGGCGCGAGATACGCAGTATTTT. It codes for CASSTGQGARDTQYF.

The V gene is TRBV29-1, the J gene TRBJ2-7; a possible D gene is TRBD1 (5 bases). With 4 bases removed from V and 0 bases from J, the gap between germline ends came to 13 bases. Germline V gives CDR1 SQVTM, CDR2 ANQGSEA. The CDR3 is 14 residues long. The CDR3 reads CSVGAGWSSYEQYF. The CDR3 bases are TGCAGCGTTGGGGCAGGGTGGAGCTCCTACGAGCAGTACTTC.

The gene calls are TRBV6-5 and TRBJ2-2; D is possibly TRBD1 (5 bases). The CDR3 sequence is 14 residues long. Germline lookup yields CDR1 MNHEY and CDR2 SVGAGI. The V gene lost 7 bases and the J gene lost 3 bases, with 12 bases spanning the gap. The CDR3 DNA follows: TGTGCCAGCATAGGGCAGGGCGACACCGGGGAGCTGTTTTTT. Protein product: CASIGQGDTGELFF.

The V call is TRBV7-2, the J call TRBJ2-1; 14 bases line up with TRBD2. Germline CDR1 reads SGHTA; CDR2 reads FQGNSA. The trim removed 7 bases at V and 9 bases at J, leaving 8 bases unmatched. This CDR3 region has 15 residues. CDR3: CASMRTSGRLSEQFF. The CDR3 DNA is TGTGCCAGCATGCGGACTAGCGGGAGGCTTAGTGAGCAGTTCTTC.

The chain combines TRBV5-1 with TRBJ2-2; 9 bases line up with TRBD1. The CDR3 sequence is 15 residues long. V lost 4 bases and J lost 4; bases outside the gene matches: 5. CDR1 SGHRS and CDR2 YFSETQ come from the germline V gene. CDR3: CASSQRQGGTGELFF. The CDR3, as DNA: TGCGCCAGCAGCCAAAGACAGGGGGGCACCGGGGAGCTGTTTTTT.